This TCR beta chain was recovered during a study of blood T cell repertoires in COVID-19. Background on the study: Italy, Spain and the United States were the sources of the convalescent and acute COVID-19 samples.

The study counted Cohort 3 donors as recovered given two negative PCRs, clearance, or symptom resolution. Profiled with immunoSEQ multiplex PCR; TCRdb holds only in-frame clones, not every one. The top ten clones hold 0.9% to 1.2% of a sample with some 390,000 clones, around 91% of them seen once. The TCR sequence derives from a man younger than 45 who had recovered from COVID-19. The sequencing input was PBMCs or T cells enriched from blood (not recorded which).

CDR3 nucleotides: TGCGCCAGCAGCTTGGGCGGGAAAGCCTACGAGCAGTACTTC. Translating gives CASSLGGKAYEQYF. This chain joins TRBV5-1 and TRBJ2-7, with D possibly being TRBD2 (6 bases). Between the trimmed V and J ends, which lost 0 bases and 2 bases, there was a span of 9 bases. This CDR3 comprises 14 residues. The germline V gene has CDR1 SGHRS and CDR2 YFSETQ.